One sample yielded the 23 T cell receptor beta chains listed below, sequenced in a study of cytomegalovirus exposure and HLA in healthy donors. In the PCR, 60 Vbeta and 13 Jbeta primers were used. Method: immunoSEQ multiplex PCR; TCRdb's copy keeps in-frame clones and lacks some. The table has roughly 51,000 clones, roughly four fifths seen once. Sequencing was carried out using PBMCs. These TCRs come from a boy younger than 18 in good health and CMV-seropositive.

The chain uses TRBV5-1 and TRBJ2-3, with 13 bases fitting TRBD2. This CDR3 is built from 18 residues. The V segment lost 3 bases and the J segment 3 bases; nucleotides outside the gene matches: 10. The germline V gene has CDR1 SGHRS and CDR2 YFSETQ. CDR3 sequence: CASSSGLAGPLPTDTQYF. The DNA of the CDR3 is TGCGCCAGCAGCTCGGGACTAGCGGGGCCCCTGCCTACAGATACGCAGTATTTT.

This chain links TRBV6-5 with TRBJ1-2, with a weak D call TRBD1 (6 bases). This CDR3 spans 13 amino acids. V gave up 5 bases and J gave up 6 bases, with 13 bases separating them. Germline V gene sequence: CDR1 MNHEY, CDR2 SVGAGI. As DNA, the CDR3 is TGTGCCAGCAGTCTAGGACAGAGAGATGGCTACACCTTC. Translated, it gives CASSLGQRDGYTF.

V usage is TRBV10-1 and J usage is TRBJ1-1, with TRBD1 matching over 7 bases. The V segment lost 3 bases and the J segment 2 bases; nucleotides outside the gene matches: 6. The CDR3 covers 15 residues. Germline loops: CDR1 WNHNN, CDR2 SYGVQD (reference sequence). The CDR3 spells CASSDYRGLNTEAFF. The CDR3 coding sequence is TGCGCCAGCAGTGACTACAGGGGACTTAACACTGAAGCTTTCTTT.

This chain connects TRBV4-1 to TRBJ1-6; D might be TRBD1 (6 bases). V lost 1 base and J 10 bases, leaving 20 bases between the germline ends. From germline, CDR1 is MGHRA and CDR2 YSYEKL. This CDR3 spans 17 amino acids. The CDR3 DNA reads TGCGCCAGCAGCCAAGTGGGGAATGACGGGGGGGCATCACCCCTCCACTTT. Encoded protein: CASSQVGNDGGASPLHF.

The chain links TRBV19 to TRBJ2-7; possibly TRBD1 for D (6 bases). V lost 4 bases and J lost 2, with 18 bases in between. This CDR3 region has 16 residues. Germline-derived CDR1 and CDR2 are LNHDA and SQIVND (reference sequence). The CDR3 DNA sequence: TGTGCCAGTAGTACGGTCCACAGGGTCGGTACCTACGAGCAGTACTTC. This codes for CASSTVHRVGTYEQYF.

The chain is built from TRBV7-9 and TRBJ1-6; 8 bases agree with TRBD1. The CDR3 extends over 15 amino acids. V trimming: 6 bases; J trimming: 2 bases; junction bases outside the gene matches: 3. Per the germline V gene, CDR1 is SEHNR and CDR2 is FQNEAQ (reference sequence). CDR3 in DNA: TGTGCCAGCAGTGGACAGGGTACCTATAATTCACCCCTCCACTTT. Translating it yields CASSGQGTYNSPLHF.

This chain links TRBV5-1 with TRBJ2-5; no definite D call. Per germline, CDR1 SGHRS and CDR2 YFSETQ. Trimming removed 8 bases from V and 0 bases from J, with 11 bases in between. CDR3 length: 13 amino acids. The CDR3 loop is CASSWPDQETQYF. The CDR3 bases are TGCGCCAGTTCCTGGCCCGACCAAGAGACCCAGTACTTC.

The gene calls are TRBV18 and TRBJ1-1; D remains ambiguous. This CDR3 is built from 12 residues. Per the germline V gene, CDR1 is KGHSH and CDR2 is LQKENI. V dropped 6 bases and J dropped 7 bases, with 12 bases sitting between them. The CDR3 DNA is TGTGCCAGCTCTGTAACCGGTCTTGAAGCTTTCTTT. Its protein product is CASSVTGLEAFF.

This chain uses TRBV7-8 with TRBJ2-5; 11 nucleotides agree with TRBD2. J lost 4 bases, V lost 4 bases, and 5 bases had no gene match. CDR3 length: 15 amino acids. The germline CDR1 and CDR2 sequences are SGHVS and FQNEAQ. The CDR3 DNA sequence: TGTGCCAGCAGCTCCACGGGGACTAGCGGAGAGACCCAGTACTTC. It is translated as CASSSTGTSGETQYF.

This chain joins TRBV15 and TRBJ2-4; TRBD1 agrees at 7 bases. This CDR3 comprises 16 residues. CDR1 and CDR2 (germline): LNHNV, YYDKDF (reference sequence). The J segment lost 4 bases and the V segment lost 5 bases, leaving 11 bases of the junction unmatched. In DNA form, the CDR3 reads TGTGCCACCAGCCTCTACAGAGGGGGCTCAAAAAACATTCAGTACTTC. Encoded protein: CATSLYRGGSKNIQYF.

A few counts support this clone. The chain combines TRBV5-1 with TRBJ1-6, with 7 bases that match TRBD1. Germline V gives CDR1 SGHRS, CDR2 YFSETQ. V shed 3 bases, J shed 10 bases, and the junction held 10 bases outside the gene matches. The CDR3 spans 15 residues. The CDR3 DNA reads TGCGCCAGCAGCTCGGTGACAGGGAAGGACTCACCCCTCCACTTT. Its protein product is CASSSVTGKDSPLHF.

This rearrangement joins TRBV11-2 to TRBJ2-7; 12 bases map to TRBD2. This CDR3 is built from 16 residues. V trimming: 4 bases; J trimming: 3 bases; junction bases outside the gene matches: 7. Germline V lookup: CDR1 SGHAT, CDR2 FQNNGV. For the CDR3, the DNA is TGTGCCAGCAGCTCTCCACTAGCGGGGGGCGACTACGAGCAGTACTTC. Amino acid sequence: CASSSPLAGGDYEQYF. Using reference TRBV11-2 and TRBJ2-7 for the parts outside the CDR3, the full variable domain is EAGVAQSPRYKIIEKRQSVAFWCNPISGHATLYWYQQILGQGPKLLIQFQNNGVVDDSQLPKDRFSAERLKGVDSTLKIQPAKLEDSAVYLCASSSPLAGGDYEQYFGPGTRLTVT.

Remarks on this clone: The junction departs from the called germline gene at one end, perhaps through a read error. J is TRBJ2-7 and V is TRBV6-6; D might be TRBD1 (6 bases). CDR3 length: 12 residues. The germline V gene encodes CDR1 MNHNY and CDR2 SVGAGI (reference sequence). In DNA, the CDR3 is TGTGCCAGCAGTTACTCGATGCAGGGGCGACTCTTC. Translated: CASSYSMQGRLF.

The rearrangement uses TRBV2 and TRBJ1-1; perhaps TRBD1 as D (5 bases). Trimming pared 6 bases from V and 7 bases from J, leaving 15 bases between. The CDR3 consists of 13 residues. Germline assignment: CDR1 SNHLY and CDR2 FYNNEI. The CDR3 sequence is CASSGHLQGEAFF. The CDR3 nucleotides are TGTGCCAGCAGCGGACACCTCCAGGGTGAAGCTTTCTTT.

This chain links TRBV6-1 with TRBJ2-7; the D gene is possibly TRBD1 (6 bases). CDR1 and CDR2 (germline): MNHNS, SASEGT. The CDR3 consists of 14 residues. V was pared by 2 bases and J by 5 bases, with 13 bases between. The CDR3: CASSERGRGNEQYF. CDR3 bases: TGTGCCAGCAGTGAACGGGGCAGGGGTAACGAGCAGTACTTC.

J is TRBJ1-1 and V is TRBV5-6; D ambiguous. Per germline, CDR1 SGHDT and CDR2 YYEEEE. The CDR3 spans 15 residues. V gave up 0 bases and J gave up 2 bases, with 11 bases separating them. The CDR3 coding sequence is TGTGCCAGCAGCTTGGCCGGCGGAGGAAACACTGAAGCTTTCTTT. Translating it yields CASSLAGGGNTEAFF.

V is TRBV7-9 and J is TRBJ2-1; D not resolved. The CDR3 has 13 amino acids. CDR1 and CDR2 (germline): SEHNR, FQNEAQ (reference sequence). Deletions cut 1 base from V and 9 bases from J, with 10 bases between. The CDR3 bases are TGTGCCAGCAGCTTAGTGAGTGAGAGTGAGCAGTTCTTC. This translates into CASSLVSESEQFF.

The chain has TRBV6-1 and TRBJ2-7; TRBD1 is a possible D gene (6 bases). This CDR3 region has 19 residues. Looked up from germline, CDR1 is MNHNS and CDR2 is SASEGT. V gave up 5 bases and J gave up 3 bases, with 29 bases separating them. Here the CDR3 DNA reads TGTGCCAGCAGTAAAGGGGGTAACAGGAGAATCCCGAGCTTCTACGAGCAGTACTTC. This sequence encodes CASSKGGNRRIPSFYEQYF.

The chain joins TRBV9 to TRBJ1-3, with 7 bases identical to TRBD1. Germline CDR1 reads SGDLS; CDR2 reads YYNGEE. Unmatched junction bases numbered 11, after V lost 2 bases and J lost 0 bases. The CDR3 runs 18 residues. The CDR3 nucleotides read TGTGCCAGCAGCGTTGGCACAGGGGTTGACATCTCTGGAAACACCATATATTTT. Its protein product is CASSVGTGVDISGNTIYF.

The chain couples TRBV2 to TRBJ2-7; tentatively, D is TRBD1 (5 bases). The germline V gene encodes CDR1 SNHLY and CDR2 FYNNEI. The CDR3 totals 12 residues. V shed 6 bases and J shed 2 bases, with 8 bases lying between them. The CDR3 here is CASSDSTYEQYF. CDR3 nucleotide sequence: TGTGCCAGCAGCGACAGCACCTACGAGCAGTACTTC.

The chain combines TRBV7-2 with TRBJ2-7, with a possible D match to TRBD1 (6 bases). The CDR3 runs to 14 residues. Per the germline V gene, CDR1 is SGHTA and CDR2 is FQGNSA. With 3 bases removed from V and 13 bases from J, the gap between germline ends came to 22 bases. CDR3 nucleotide sequence: TGTGCCAGCAGCTTGTCCGTACAGGGACATGTATCCTACTTC. This encodes CASSLSVQGHVSYF.

The rearrangement joins TRBV6-6 to TRBJ2-5; 8 positions agree with TRBD1. The V gene end was trimmed by 8 bases and the J gene end by 2 bases; junction bases not matched to a gene: 4. Looked up from germline, CDR1 is MNHNY and CDR2 is SVGAGI (reference sequence). CDR3 size: 13 residues. The CDR3 DNA is TGTGCCAGCCGGGACAGGACGCAAGAGACCCAGTACTTC. As protein: CASRDRTQETQYF.

Points on this clone: A junction boundary mismatches the germline segment, possibly from a read error. The chain employs TRBV7-9 and TRBJ2-7; possibly TRBD1 for D (5 bases). The germline V gene has CDR1 SEHNR and CDR2 FQNEAQ (reference sequence). The CDR3 runs to 14 residues. The chain's CDR3 is CASSFKGNTYEQCF. DNA for the CDR3: TGTGCCAGCAGCTTTAAGGGGAATACCTACGAGCAGTGCTTC.